One and the same sample provided the 9 T cell receptor beta chains below, sequenced in a study of shared clonotypes between healthy human individuals. Measured with immunoSEQ multiplex PCR; TCRdb has only the in-frame clones, and not every one. This sample yields 2,500,000 or so clones, of which 93% are seen a single time; around 0.4% belongs to the top ten. Input material: naive CD4+ T cells from PBMCs. Subset described: CD45RA+ positively selected. Every receptor here comes from a man younger than 35 in good health. Some clones in this sample may be carry-over from other donors' samples.

This chain's CDR3 is CASSFGQINEGKLFF. The CDR3 bases are TGTGCCAGCAGCTTCGGACAGATTAATGAAGGAAAACTGTTTTTT. V gene TRBV7-6 combines with J gene TRBJ1-4; TRBD1 might be the D (6 bases). Trimming took off 3 bases at V and 10 bases at J, with 18 bases between the two ends. The CDR3 extends over 15 amino acids. The germline CDR1 and CDR2 sequences are SGHVS and FNYEAQ.

The chain carries TRBV14 and TRBJ1-1; 7 bases align to TRBD1. This CDR3 is 15 amino acids long. The germline V gene has CDR1 SGHDN and CDR2 FVKESK. V was pared by 4 bases and J by 6 bases, with 11 bases of the junction left unmatched. The CDR3 nucleotides are TGTGCCAGCAGCCCCACCCGGACAGGAGGCTCTGAAGCTTTCTTT. Its protein is CASSPTRTGGSEAFF.

As to this clone: This same CDR3 is encoded by further DNA sequences in the sample. The V and J genes are TRBV5-1 and TRBJ2-1; 8 bases map to TRBD2. The CDR3 runs to 16 residues. CDR1 SGHRS and CDR2 YFSETQ come from the germline V gene. Losses at the gene ends were 0 bases for V and 2 bases for J; bases not matched to a gene: 4. The CDR3 DNA reads as TGCGCCAGCAGCTTGGCTGGGACTAGGACCTACAATGAGCAGTTCTTC. This gives the protein CASSLAGTRTYNEQFF.

The J gene is TRBJ1-3, the V gene TRBV4-1, with D uncertain. The V end lost 3 bases, the J end lost 7 bases, and 16 bases lay between the germline ends. The CDR3 totals 15 residues. CDR1 MGHRA and CDR2 YSYEKL come from the germline V gene. The CDR3 region is CASSHLWALGNTIYF. Here the CDR3 DNA reads TGCGCCAGCAGCCATCTATGGGCCCTTGGGAACACCATATATTTT.

CDR3 region: CASSLDRPYEQYF. Written as DNA, the CDR3 is TGTGCCAGCAGCTTAGATCGGCCCTACGAGCAGTACTTC. The chain carries TRBV11-2 and TRBJ2-7, with D unresolved. Germline V gene data show CDR1 as SGHAT and CDR2 as FQNNGV. The CDR3 spans 13 residues. V dropped 0 bases and J dropped 2 bases, with 5 bases sitting between them.

As to this clone: This sample also contains other DNA sequences that code for the same CDR3. DNA for the CDR3: TGTGCCAGCAGTGTGCCTGGACAGGGTAACTATGGCTACACCTTC. It yields the protein CASSVPGQGNYGYTF. The chain combines TRBV28 with TRBJ1-2; TRBD1 matches at 8 bases. CDR3 length equals 15 residues. With 5 bases clipped from V and 1 base from J, the junction kept 6 bases outside the gene matches. CDR1 is MDHEN, CDR2 SYDVKM, per germline.

The chain carries TRBV29-1 and TRBJ2-7, with 7 bases that match TRBD2. With 0 bases clipped from V and 3 bases from J, the junction kept 2 bases outside the gene matches. The CDR3 sequence is 13 residues long. CDR1 is SQVTM and CDR2 is ANQGSEA in the germline V gene. Here the CDR3 DNA reads TGCAGCGTTGAAGACGGGGGGTTCTACGAGCAGTACTTC. Amino acid sequence: CSVEDGGFYEQYF.

The rearrangement links TRBV10-3 to TRBJ1-3; a weak D match, TRBD1 (5 bases). The V gene's germline CDR1 is ENHRY and CDR2 SYGVKD. The length of the CDR3 is 16 residues. V dropped 4 bases and J dropped 2 bases, with 15 bases sitting between them. This chain's CDR3 is CAISGFDSATGNTIYF. The CDR3 region has the DNA TGTGCCATCAGTGGATTTGACAGCGCAACTGGAAACACCATATATTTT.

V gene TRBV5-6 combines with J gene TRBJ2-5; D is perhaps TRBD1 or TRBD2 (5 bases each). The germline gives CDR1 SGHDT, CDR2 YYEEEE. The CDR3 loop spans 14 amino acids. V was pared by 0 bases and J by 5 bases, with 11 bases between. In nucleotides, the CDR3 is TGTGCCAGCAGCTTGGCCGGGGCTGGGGAGACCCAGTACTTC. It encodes CASSLAGAGETQYF.